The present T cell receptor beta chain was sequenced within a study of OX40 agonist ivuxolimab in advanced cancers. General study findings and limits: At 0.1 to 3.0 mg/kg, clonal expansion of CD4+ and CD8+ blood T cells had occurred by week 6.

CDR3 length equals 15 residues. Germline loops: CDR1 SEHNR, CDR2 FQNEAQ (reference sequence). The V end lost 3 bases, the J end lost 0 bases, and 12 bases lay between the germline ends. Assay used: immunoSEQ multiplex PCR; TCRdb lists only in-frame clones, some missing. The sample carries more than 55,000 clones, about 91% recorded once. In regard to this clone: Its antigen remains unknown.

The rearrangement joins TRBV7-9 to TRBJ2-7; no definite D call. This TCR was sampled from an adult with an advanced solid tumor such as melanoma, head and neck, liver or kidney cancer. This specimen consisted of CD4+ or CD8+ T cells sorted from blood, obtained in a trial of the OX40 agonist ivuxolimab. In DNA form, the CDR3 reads TGTGCCAGCAGCTTCGGCCAGCCTTACTCCTACGAGCAGTACTTC. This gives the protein CASSFGQPYSYEQYF.